The clone carrying this TCR beta chain was observed many times. Its antigen is currently unknown. This CDR3 has 15 amino acids. Between the trimmed V and J ends, which lost 3 bases and 3 bases, there was a span of 10 bases. CDR1 is KGHDR and CDR2 is SFDVKD in the germline V gene. The data belong to a study of CD8 T cells in ankylosing spondylitis. Study-level points and caveats: Seemingly distinctive of ankylosing spondylitis blood was a TCR beta motif formed by eight highly homologous variants. The authors reported significant enrichment of disease-linked clones in matched ankylosing spondylitis synovial fluid.

TCRdb used MiXCR to reprocess the 5' RACE reads, holding one entry per CDR3 protein. The repertoire holds fewer than 750,000 distinct CDR3 sequences, roughly 19% seen once, with 15% to 20% in the top ten. This TCR was recovered from a male donor with ankylosing spondylitis. The gene calls are TRBV24-1 and TRBJ2-2, with D unresolved. The source material was blood, either unsorted or a sorted T cell fraction (not recorded which). CDR3 nucleotide sequence: TGTGCCACCAGTGATCACACTAAGTACACCGGGGAGCTGTTTTTT. Protein: CATSDHTKYTGELFF.